These 16 T cell receptor beta chains originate from one sample sequenced in a study of somatic mutations in cytotoxic T cells in rheumatoid arthritis. This table comes from immunoSEQ multiplex PCR, and its TCRdb copy is limited to in-frame clones, with some not included. The data show 10,000 to 15,000 clones, 75% to 80% seen once. The specimen was CD8+ T cells sorted from blood. The receptors come from an adult with rheumatoid arthritis.

The sample holds one count of this clone. The chain is built from TRBV7-9 and TRBJ1-1, with 9 bases fitting TRBD1. V was pared by 6 bases and J by 4 bases, with 6 bases of the junction left unmatched. This CDR3 has 14 amino acids. CDR1 SEHNR and CDR2 FQNEAQ come from the germline V gene (reference sequence). CDR3 region: CASSFTGGGTEAFF. The CDR3 coding sequence is TGTGCCAGCAGTTTTACAGGGGGCGGCACTGAAGCTTTCTTT.

This chain links TRBV9 with TRBJ2-3; 7 nucleotides line up with TRBD1. The J segment lost 4 bases and the V segment lost 2 bases, leaving 7 bases of the junction unmatched. Looked up from germline, CDR1 is SGDLS and CDR2 is YYNGEE. This CDR3 spans 15 amino acids. The CDR3 DNA reads TGTGCCAGCAGCGTCGACAGGGCGGGCGCAGATACGCAGTATTTT. This codes for CASSVDRAGADTQYF.

The CDR3 DNA reads as TGTGCCAGCAGCTTAGCCGCTAGCCCAGATACGCAGTATTTT. It encodes CASSLAASPDTQYF. This chain connects TRBV7-6 to TRBJ2-3; TRBD2 is a possible D gene (5 bases). Germline-derived CDR1 and CDR2 are SGHVS and FNYEAQ. This CDR3 is 14 amino acids long. The V end was cut by 0 bases, the J end by 4 bases, with 8 bases between.

This CDR3 is CASSRGDYEQYF. CDR3 sequence (DNA): TGTGCCAGCTCTCGAGGGGATTACGAGCAGTACTTC. The chain is built from TRBV18 and TRBJ2-7, with D perhaps matching TRBD1 or TRBD2 (5 bases each). CDR3 size: 12 residues. V lost 6 bases and J lost 4, with 10 bases in between. Germline CDR1 reads KGHSH; CDR2 reads LQKENI.

The chain carries TRBV28 and TRBJ2-4; D is unclear. The V end was cut by 3 bases, the J end by 5 bases, with 11 bases between. The CDR3 contains 14 residues. Per the germline V gene, CDR1 is MDHEN and CDR2 is SYDVKM. CDR3 coding DNA: TGTGCCAGCAGTTTTCTTACAGAGCAAAACATTCAGTACTTC. It yields the protein CASSFLTEQNIQYF.

The genes are TRBV4-2 and TRBJ1-1, with a weak D call TRBD1 (5 bases). Trimming left V 1 base short and J 3 bases short, with 15 bases between. Germline assignment: CDR1 LGHNA and CDR2 YNFKEQ. The CDR3 is 16 amino acids. The CDR3 nucleotides are TGTGCCAGCAGCCAAGGTCGGGGGATTGGGGACACTGAAGCTTTCTTT. Encoded protein: CASSQGRGIGDTEAFF.

The chain recombines TRBV18 with TRBJ2-7, with TRBD2 matching over 8 bases. The J segment lost 5 bases and the V segment lost 2 bases, leaving 14 bases of the junction unmatched. Per the germline V gene, CDR1 is KGHSH and CDR2 is LQKENI. This CDR3 is built from 17 residues. In nucleotides, the CDR3 is TGTGCCAGCTCACCATGGGTAGCGGGGCTTCGAAGGGACGAGCAGTACTTC. Translation gives CASSPWVAGLRRDEQYF.

In this sample, this clone turned up a few times. This rearrangement joins TRBV5-6 to TRBJ2-1, with D perhaps TRBD1 or TRBD2 (5 bases each). V gave up 7 bases and J gave up 2 bases, with 22 bases separating them. The length of the CDR3 is 17 residues. CDR1 and CDR2 (germline): SGHDT, YYEEEE. The CDR3 region has the DNA TGTGCCAGCCTTGCCGTTTCCGGGACCGCTACCTACAATGAGCAGTTCTTC. This sequence encodes CASLAVSGTATYNEQFF.

The rearrangement joins TRBV9 to TRBJ2-3, with D maybe TRBD1 (6 bases). The CDR3 sequence is 13 residues long. The V end lost 4 bases, the J end lost 3 bases, and 9 bases lay between the germline ends. Germline V gene lookup returns CDR1 SGDLS and CDR2 YYNGEE. The CDR3 reads CASSLGGTDTQYF. CDR3 nucleotides: TGTGCCAGCAGCCTAGGGGGTACAGATACGCAGTATTTT.

CDR3 residues: CASSEKPSGANVLTF. Written as DNA, the CDR3 is TGTGCCAGCAGTGAAAAACCCTCTGGGGCCAACGTCCTGACTTTC. This chain links TRBV6-1 with TRBJ2-6; D is uncertain. The V gene's germline CDR1 is MNHNS and CDR2 SASEGT. V lost 2 bases and J 0 bases, leaving 5 bases between the germline ends. The CDR3 consists of 15 residues.

The chain is built from TRBV7-9 and TRBJ2-3; no reliable D call. Trimming removed 0 bases at V and 3 bases at J, with 7 bases between. CDR1 SEHNR and CDR2 FQNEAQ come from the germline V gene (reference sequence). The CDR3 is made up of 14 amino acids. The CDR3, as DNA: TGTGCCAGCAGCTTAGCGCCCCAGACAGATACGCAGTATTTT. This sequence encodes CASSLAPQTDTQYF.

The chain joins TRBV15 to TRBJ2-7; no reliable D call. This CDR3 is 15 amino acids long. Germline CDR1 reads LNHNV; CDR2 reads YYDKDF (reference sequence). V lost 4 bases, J lost 2 bases, and 15 bases lay in between. The CDR3, as DNA: TGTGCCACCAGCATTGGCCGTGGGAACGCCTACGAGCAGTACTTC. This gives the protein CATSIGRGNAYEQYF.

The table lists this clone with a few counts. The V and J genes are TRBV10-3 and TRBJ1-2; possibly TRBD1 for D (5 bases). The CDR3 totals 12 residues. The germline V gene encodes CDR1 ENHRY and CDR2 SYGVKD. With 8 bases removed from V and 3 bases from J, the gap between germline ends came to 10 bases. The CDR3 protein is CAIQGGDYGYTF. The CDR3 region has the DNA TGTGCCATCCAGGGAGGGGACTATGGCTACACCTTC.

This chain connects TRBV28 to TRBJ1-2, with D possibly matching TRBD1 (6 bases). The CDR3 sequence is 20 residues long. Germline CDR1 is MDHEN and CDR2 is SYDVKM. Trimming shortened V by 7 bases and J by 2 bases, and 32 bases separated the two germline ends. CDR3 bases: TGTGCCAGCATCCACGCCCGTTTTCAAATCCCGACAGGACCCAACTATGGCTACACCTTC. The encoded protein is CASIHARFQIPTGPNYGYTF.

The chain recombines TRBV7-6 with TRBJ2-5, with 8 positions matching TRBD2. The CDR3 totals 16 residues. Germline CDR1 SGHVS, CDR2 FNYEAQ. The V and J ends lost 2 bases and 3 bases, in that order; junction bases with no gene match: 8. The CDR3 region is CASSLLLAGGEETQYF. The CDR3 bases are TGTGCCAGCAGCTTACTCCTCGCGGGAGGTGAAGAGACCCAGTACTTC.

This sequence joins TRBV7-9 and TRBJ2-3, with 7 bases matching TRBD2. This CDR3 is built from 16 residues. V trimming: 5 bases; J trimming: 6 bases; junction bases outside the gene matches: 14. Germline V gene sequence: CDR1 SEHNR, CDR2 FQNEAQ (reference sequence). CDR3 nucleotides: TGTGCCAGCAGCCCCTGGGCGGCGGGAGTTGGGGATACGCAGTATTTT. Translation: CASSPWAAGVGDTQYF.